This T cell receptor (beta chain) was sequenced during a study of shared T cell receptors in the human thymus. The protocol was immunoSEQ multiplex PCR, while the TCRdb copy is restricted to in-frame clones and leaves out a portion. The sample has 720,000 or so clones, roughly 88% seen once. V was pared by 4 bases and J by 3 bases, with 9 bases of the junction left unmatched. Germline assignment: CDR1 GTSNPN and CDR2 SVGIG (reference sequence). The CDR3 has 15 residues. This sample also belongs to another study, concerning human thymus T cells. That investigation notes: Healthy Finnish infants undergoing corrective surgery for congenital heart defects were used as donors. Resections were taken during corrective heart surgery, and the thymus tissue came from these. Across thymic and blood repertoires, the usage of V and J genes appeared to be biased.

Sequenced: thymocytes. The chain couples TRBV30 to TRBJ2-3, with 8 bases fitting TRBD1. This sequence originates from a girl under three years old with a congenital heart defect. CDR3: CAWIRTGRYTDTQYF. The CDR3, as DNA: TGTGCCTGGATCCGGACAGGGAGGTATACAGATACGCAGTATTTT.